What follows are 3 T cell receptor beta chains derived from one specimen sequenced in a study of long-term antiretroviral therapy in people with HIV. A v3.0 immunoSEQ assay was performed at survey level. The protocol was immunoSEQ multiplex PCR, while the TCRdb copy is restricted to in-frame clones and leaves out a portion. Among 23,000 or so clones listed, around 80% were seen once. This specimen consisted of unsorted PBMCs, obtained 0.1 years before starting antiretroviral therapy. The receptors derive from a young man with HIV.

The CDR3 coding sequence is TGTGCCAGCAGTGAAGAGGGTCGGGCCGGCTACACCTTC. Protein: CASSEEGRAGYTF. This sequence joins TRBV2 and TRBJ1-2; D remains ambiguous. The CDR3 consists of 13 residues. Germline CDR1 and CDR2: SNHLY and FYNNEI. Trimming left V 1 base short and J 8 bases short, with 11 bases between. The variable domain in full, with the rest retrieved from reference TRBV2 and TRBJ1-2, is EPEVTQTPSHQVTQMGQEVILRCVPISNHLYFYWYRQILGQKVEFLVSFYNNEISEKSEIFDDQFSVERPDGSNFTLKIRSTKLEDSAMYFCASSEEGRAGYTFGSGTRLTVV.

The chain combines TRBV6-6 with TRBJ2-7, with D possibly matching TRBD2 (7 bases). V gave up 5 bases and J gave up 3 bases, with 17 bases separating them. The CDR3 runs 15 residues. Germline CDR1 reads MNHNY; CDR2 reads SVGAGI (reference sequence). This CDR3 is CASSNRGGGRYEQYF. CDR3 sequence (DNA): TGTGCCAGCAGTAATCGGGGAGGGGGGCGCTACGAGCAGTACTTC.

The V call is TRBV19, the J call TRBJ1-6; the match to TRBD1 covers 10 bases. This CDR3 region has 16 residues. CDR1 and CDR2 from the germline V gene are LNHDA and SQIVND (reference sequence). The V gene end was trimmed by 5 bases and the J gene end by 10 bases; junction bases not matched to a gene: 11. The CDR3 region has the DNA TGTGCCAGTAGTCCTCGGGACAGGGGAGCAAGCTCACCCCTCCACTTT. This sequence encodes CASSPRDRGASSPLHF.